This is a list of T cell receptor beta chains from one sample in a study of shared clonotypes between healthy human individuals. This table comes from immunoSEQ multiplex PCR, and its TCRdb copy is limited to in-frame clones, with some not included. The table includes about 960,000 clones, approximately 76% detected once. The sample was memory CD4+ T cells sorted from blood. Receptor source: a man aged 18 to 29 in good health. The CDR3 runs from the conserved cysteine through the conserved F or W.

TRBV19	TRBJ2-3	CASKDTASTDTQYF
TRBV19	TRBJ2-2	CASSSPGRVTGELFF
TRBV30	TRBJ2-3	CAWTGLADTQYF
TRBV5-1	TRBJ2-3	CASSLGLDTDTQYF
TRBV28	TRBJ2-2	CASIGRVLSGELFF
TRBV6-6	TRBJ2-3	CASREGAGATDTQYF
TRBV7-6	TRBJ2-1	CASSFGTSGKTEQFF
TRBV5-1	TRBJ2-7	CASTGTESYEQYF
TRBV29-1	TRBJ2-1	CSVEDRDRNNEQFF
TRBV29-1	TRBJ2-3	CSVAWDFGTDTQYF
TRBV9	TRBJ2-5	CASSVGDRGRVETQYF
TRBV10-1	TRBJ2-7	CASSGGTSGRAMQYF
TRBV2	TRBJ2-7	CASSAIGGAYEQYF
TRBV5-6	TRBJ1-4	CASSLRRGFNEKLFF